This T cell receptor beta chain was captured by sequencing in a study of cytomegalovirus exposure and HLA in healthy donors. Primers included in the PCR were 60 Vbeta and 13 Jbeta primers. Sequencing used immunoSEQ multiplex PCR; TCRdb keeps in-frame clones, though not all of them. The table has around 160,000 clones, roughly 80% seen once. This CDR3 is built from 15 residues. Germline V lookup: CDR1 SNHLY, CDR2 FYNNEI. V was clipped by 3 bases and J by 6 bases; unmatched bases: 5. The TCR comes from a woman aged 40 to 49 in good health and CMV-seropositive. The chain carries TRBV2 and TRBJ2-4; the match to TRBD2 covers 10 bases. Sequenced: PBMCs. The CDR3 loop is CASSEGGTSANIQYF. CDR3 in DNA: TGTGCCAGCAGTGAGGGCGGGACTAGCGCAAACATTCAGTACTTC.